One sample yielded the 32 T cell receptor beta chains listed below, sequenced in a study of T-cell reconstitution after alpha-beta-depleted transplantation in children. Unique molecular identifiers were incorporated during preparation of the TCRbeta library. TCRdb fed the PCR reads into MiXCR, producing one record per CDR3 protein. The table records approximately 500,000 distinct CDR3 sequences, about 10% of them present only once. This sample comprised PBMCs, obtained before TCRalphabeta/CD19-depleted stem cell transplant. The receptors were sampled from a child aged 2-15 years with inherited bone marrow failure, due to receive a stem cell transplant.

This clonotype was detected ten times or more. V gene TRBV4-3 combines with J gene TRBJ2-1, with D unresolved. The CDR3 covers 12 residues. V was shortened by 0 bases and J by 15 bases, with 12 bases between the two germline ends. Germline assignment: CDR1 LGHNA and CDR2 YSLEER. Here the CDR3 reads CASSQDLGSLFF. The CDR3 bases are TGCGCCAGCAGCCAAGATTTGGGGTCTCTGTTCTTC.

The table lists this clonotype with a count of one. With a much larger clone just one base away, this may be a read error. The chain employs TRBV29-1 and TRBJ2-5; 8 nucleotides agree with TRBD1. The CDR3 is made up of 14 amino acids. Germline V CDR1 and CDR2: SQVTM, ANQGSEA. V lost 4 bases and J lost 4; bases outside the gene matches: 8. The CDR3 DNA sequence: TGCAGCGTTGTCAACAGGGGGTACCTAGAGACCCAGTACTTC. Its translation: CSVVNRGYLETQYF.

In this sample, this clonotype turned up many times. J is TRBJ2-7 and V is TRBV20-1; TRBD2 matches at 7 bases. The germline CDR1 and CDR2 sequences are DFQATT and SNEGSKA (reference sequence). Unmatched junction bases numbered 5, after V lost 0 bases and J lost 0 bases. The CDR3 spans 15 residues. CDR3 protein: CSARDAGALSYEQYF. The CDR3 DNA reads TGCAGTGCTAGAGATGCGGGAGCCCTCTCCTACGAGCAGTACTTC.

To note about this clonotype: A read error may produce the germline difference seen at one junction end. This chain uses TRBV20-1 with TRBJ2-3, with 9 bases matching TRBD2. Germline V gives CDR1 DFQATT, CDR2 SNEGSKA (reference sequence). The CDR3 contains 17 residues. The DNA of the CDR3 is TGCTGTGCTAGAGAAAGGCGGGAGGGCCGCTTATGGGATACGCAGTATTTT. Translated: CCARERREGRLWDTQYF.

Concerning this clonotype itself: A read error may explain this, as a much larger clone is one base away. This chain uses TRBV4-3 with TRBJ2-3; TRBD2 aligns across 9 bases. The germline CDR1 and CDR2 sequences are LGHNA and YSLEER. V trimming: 0 bases; J trimming: 7 bases; junction bases outside the gene matches: 8. The CDR3 has 16 residues. Here the CDR3 DNA reads TGCGCCAGCAGCCAAGATTTAGCGGGAGACTCAAATACGCAGTATTTT. The encoded protein is CASSQDLAGDSNTQYF.

This clonotype was seen many times. The chain employs TRBV7-2 and TRBJ1-1; 9 bases are shared with TRBD1. The length of the CDR3 is 14 residues. V lost 6 bases to trimming and J lost 3 bases; unmatched junction nucleotides: 5. From germline, CDR1 is SGHTA and CDR2 FQGNSA. The CDR3 region has the DNA TGTGCCAGCAGGGGAGGACAGGGGCACACTGAAGCTTTCTTT. It codes for CASRGGQGHTEAFF.

This clonotype was counted only a few times. J is TRBJ1-2 and V is TRBV6-1; D is ambiguous. Germline V CDR1 and CDR2: MNHNS, SASEGT. This CDR3 is built from 14 residues. With 6 bases removed from V and 8 bases from J, the gap between germline ends came to 19 bases. CDR3 loop: CASSPEPGNVGYTF. The DNA for the CDR3 is TGTGCCAGCAGCCCCGAGCCGGGAAACGTAGGCTACACCTTC.

Comment on this clonotype: A much larger clone lies a single base off, so this may be a read error. The genes are TRBV27 and TRBJ2-1; 12 nucleotides align to TRBD2. The J segment lost 1 base and the V segment lost 6 bases, leaving 4 bases of the junction unmatched. CDR1 is MNHEY, CDR2 SMNVEV, per germline (reference sequence). This CDR3 is 16 amino acids long. CDR3 coding DNA: TGTGCCAGCAGAAAGACTAGCGGGGGATCCTACAATGAGCAGTTCTTC. This codes for CASRKTSGGSYNEQFF.

The table lists this clonotype with many counts. The chain's CDR3 is CASSERGGRSPDTQYF. Written as DNA, the CDR3 is TGTGCCAGCAGTGAAAGGGGCGGGAGGTCTCCCGATACGCAGTATTTT. The V gene is TRBV6-1, the J gene TRBJ2-3, with 8 positions matching TRBD2. The junction had 10 bases not matched to a gene; V was cut back by 2 bases and J by 6 bases. The CDR3 contains 16 residues. In germline, CDR1 is MNHNS, CDR2 SASEGT.

In this sample, this clonotype turned up a few times. The V call is TRBV5-1, the J call TRBJ1-2, with D maybe TRBD1 (5 bases). Trimming left V 5 bases short and J 5 bases short, with 22 bases between. Germline loops: CDR1 SGHRS, CDR2 YFSETQ. The CDR3 covers 16 residues. CDR3 coding DNA: TGCGCCAGCAGTTGGGGGTCCGGGGGGACGGCGTATGGCTACACCTTC. Translated: CASSWGSGGTAYGYTF.

A word on this clonotype: This may be a read error: a much more frequent sequence differs by one nucleotide. The rearrangement uses TRBV9 and TRBJ2-1; a possible D gene is TRBD2 (6 bases). This CDR3 has 17 amino acids. The germline CDR1 and CDR2 sequences are SGDLS and YYNGEE. V was pared by 4 bases and J by 7 bases, with 24 bases between. In DNA form, the CDR3 reads TGTGCCAGCAGCCCCCCCATCGGGAGAGGAGGTGGGAATGAGCAGTTCTTC. This sequence encodes CASSPPIGRGGGNEQFF.

Ten or more counts support this clonotype. The J gene is TRBJ2-3, the V gene TRBV28; D perhaps matches TRBD2 (5 bases). Trimming removed 5 bases from V and 8 bases from J, with 20 bases in between. Germline assignment: CDR1 MDHEN and CDR2 SYDVKM. This CDR3 region has 15 residues. Written as DNA, the CDR3 is TGTGCCAGCAGTCCTCTATCGCGATCTGGAGGTACGCAGTATTTT. This gives the protein CASSPLSRSGGTQYF. The full variable domain, with the rest looked up from reference TRBV28 and TRBJ2-3, is DVKVTQSSRYLVKRTGEKVFLECVQDMDHENMFWYRQDPGLGLRLIYFSYDVKMKEKGDIPEGYSVSREKKERFSLILESASTNQTSMYLCASSPLSRSGGTQYFGPGTRLTVL.

This clonotype was detected only a few times. V and J are TRBV7-2 and TRBJ2-3; perhaps D is TRBD1 or TRBD2 (5 bases each). Germline-derived CDR1 and CDR2 are SGHTA and FQGNSA. This CDR3 comprises 15 residues. V was clipped by 2 bases and J by 5 bases, with 14 bases between them. The CDR3 here is CASSLRGYREDTQYF. The CDR3 region has the DNA TGTGCCAGCAGCTTAAGGGGATATCGGGAAGATACGCAGTATTTT.

This clonotype was seen once. Just one base apart from a much larger clone, this may be a read error. This sequence joins TRBV5-1 and TRBJ1-1, with D possibly being TRBD1 (6 bases). V was cut by 0 bases and J by 6 bases, with 12 bases left in between. Germline V CDR1 and CDR2: SGHRS, YFSETQ. This CDR3 contains 14 residues. CDR3 DNA sequence: TGCGCCAGCAGCTTGGCGGGGGCTTCCGCTGAAGCTTTCTTT. This gives the protein CASSLAGASAEAFF. Full variable domain (missing parts from reference TRBV5-1 and TRBJ1-1): KAGVTQTPRYLIKTRGQQVTLSCSPISGHRSVSWYQQTPGQGLQFLFEYFSETQRNKGNFPGRFSGRQFSNSRSEMNVSTLELGDSALYLCASSLAGASAEAFFGQGTRLTVV.

This clonotype came up many times. The rearrangement links TRBV5-1 to TRBJ1-2; D may be TRBD1 (5 bases). The CDR3 is 15 amino acids. Germline assignment: CDR1 SGHRS and CDR2 YFSETQ. Deletions cut 3 bases from V and 14 bases from J, with 26 bases between. The CDR3 region has the DNA TGCGCCAGCAGCTCAACATGGGGTGTGGGACCCCTCTCGACCTTC. The encoded protein is CASSSTWGVGPLSTF.

This clonotype came up once. The rearrangement joins TRBV7-2 to TRBJ2-3; 8 nucleotides match TRBD1. After removal of 4 bases from V and 6 bases from J, the junction contained 6 bases not matched to a gene. The germline gives CDR1 SGHTA, CDR2 FQGNSA. The CDR3 has 14 residues. The CDR3 is CASSSTGVLDTQYF. The CDR3 DNA reads as TGTGCCAGCAGCTCGACAGGGGTATTGGATACGCAGTATTTT.

This clonotype was observed at least ten times. The genes are TRBV28 and TRBJ2-5; the D call may be TRBD1 or TRBD2 (6 bases each). The V gene lost 7 bases and the J gene lost 4 bases, with 34 bases spanning the gap. CDR1 MDHEN and CDR2 SYDVKM come from the germline V gene. The CDR3 loop spans 20 amino acids. In DNA, the CDR3 is TGTGCCAGCAAGGAGACGACAGGAGGCGGGTCGGCGGGGAGACCAGAGACCCAGTACTTC. This sequence encodes CASKETTGGGSAGRPETQYF. Looking up the rest from reference TRBV28 and TRBJ2-5 gives the full variable domain: DVKVTQSSRYLVKRTGEKVFLECVQDMDHENMFWYRQDPGLGLRLIYFSYDVKMKEKGDIPEGYSVSREKKERFSLILESASTNQTSMYLCASKETTGGGSAGRPETQYFGPGTRLLVL.

Many counts were recorded for this clonotype. The J gene is TRBJ2-4, the V gene TRBV20-1; the D is unclear. Germline CDR1 is DFQATT and CDR2 is SNEGSKA (reference sequence). The CDR3 consists of 13 residues. V was shortened by 4 bases and J by 0 bases, with 7 bases between the two germline ends. In nucleotides, the CDR3 is TGCAGTGCTACCAGCCTAGCCAAAAACATTCAGTACTTC. This translates into CSATSLAKNIQYF.

This clonotype was recorded many times. The V call is TRBV7-9, the J call TRBJ2-1, with TRBD2 identical over 9 bases. This CDR3 contains 17 residues. Losses at the gene ends were 1 base for V and 4 bases for J; bases not matched to a gene: 8. CDR1 SEHNR and CDR2 FQNEAQ come from the germline V gene (reference sequence). The CDR3 loop reads CASSLGKAGGAYNEQFF. In DNA form, the CDR3 reads TGTGCCAGCAGCTTAGGAAAAGCGGGAGGCGCTTACAATGAGCAGTTCTTC.

This clonotype occurred many times. The chain employs TRBV30 and TRBJ2-7; no definite D call. Trimming took off 1 base at V and 2 bases at J, with 6 bases between the two ends. Germline V CDR1 and CDR2: GTSNPN, SVGIG (reference sequence). The CDR3 covers 12 residues. The CDR3 loop reads CAWSARPYEQYF. In DNA, the CDR3 is TGTGCCTGGAGTGCCAGGCCCTACGAGCAGTACTTC.

This clonotype appeared many times. Here the CDR3 DNA reads TGCAGCGTTGTTCCAGGGGACTCCGCAGATACGCAGTATTTT. It encodes CSVVPGDSADTQYF. The chain combines TRBV29-1 with TRBJ2-3, with D perhaps being TRBD1 or TRBD2 (6 bases each). The CDR3 spans 14 residues. With 4 bases removed from V and 4 bases from J, the gap between germline ends came to 15 bases. Germline CDR1 SQVTM, CDR2 ANQGSEA.

A remark on this clonotype: A junction end diverges from the germline sequence, so it may reflect a read error. This chain connects TRBV18 to TRBJ2-3; D is unresolved. Per the germline V gene, CDR1 is KGHSH and CDR2 is LQKENI. The CDR3 covers 16 residues. The CDR3 bases are TGTGCTAGCTCACCCGAGCTACCACACTTCACAGATACGCAGTATTTT. Translating it yields CASSPELPHFTDTQYF.

There are a few counts of this clonotype. The J gene is TRBJ2-1, the V gene TRBV10-3; possible D gene TRBD2, 6 bases. Germline values: CDR1 ENHRY, CDR2 SYGVKD. Deletions cut 10 bases from V and 0 bases from J, with 16 bases between. The CDR3 sequence is 15 residues long. The CDR3 DNA follows: TGTGCCACCGGAGGGGACGGAAGCTCCTACAATGAGCAGTTCTTC. Amino acid sequence: CATGGDGSSYNEQFF.

This clonotype came up a few times. V and J are TRBV21-1 and TRBJ2-1; TRBD2 was called by the table and not checked on the DNA. TRBV21-1 is marked as a pseudogene. The CDR3 extends over 14 amino acids. CDR3 DNA: TGTGCCAGCAGCGCACCGGGACTCAACAATGAGCAGTTCTTC. It translates to CASSAPGLNNEQFF.

This clonotype has a handful of counts. The J gene is TRBJ1-1, the V gene TRBV18; weak D call: TRBD1 (6 bases). Germline V gene lookup returns CDR1 KGHSH and CDR2 LQKENI. The CDR3 sequence is 15 residues long. V was cut by 3 bases and J by 0 bases, with 11 bases left in between. CDR3 nucleotide sequence: TGTGCCAGCTCACCTCAAGGACAGCTGAACACTGAAGCTTTCTTT. As protein: CASSPQGQLNTEAFF.

This clonotype turned up a few times. The genes are TRBV20-1 and TRBJ2-1; TRBD2 might be the D (5 bases). Germline CDR1 reads DFQATT; CDR2 reads SNEGSKA (reference sequence). There are 14 residues in the CDR3. Trimming took off 3 bases at V and 7 bases at J, with 16 bases between the two ends. The DNA for the CDR3 is TGCAGTGCTAGTCTCGCGGGCTATGGGAATGAGCAGTTCTTC. Translation gives CSASLAGYGNEQFF.

This clonotype was counted a few times. J is TRBJ2-7 and V is TRBV3-1; possible D gene TRBD2, 5 bases. This CDR3 region has 13 residues. V lost 4 bases and J 2 bases, leaving 9 bases between the germline ends. The germline V gene encodes CDR1 LGHDT and CDR2 YNNKEL (reference sequence). CDR3 DNA: TGTGCCAGCAGCCGGACGGAGGCCTACGAGCAGTACTTC. The encoded protein is CASSRTEAYEQYF.

There are many counts of this clonotype. The rearrangement uses TRBV27 and TRBJ2-7, with 7 bases that match TRBD2. Germline assignment: CDR1 MNHEY and CDR2 SMNVEV (reference sequence). The CDR3 loop spans 15 amino acids. Trimming removed 3 bases from V and 0 bases from J; junction bases left unmatched: 5. CDR3 in amino acids: CASSFRASGSYEQYF. CDR3 DNA: TGTGCCAGCAGTTTTAGGGCTAGCGGCTCCTACGAGCAGTACTTC.

Remarks on this clonotype: A read error is likely, as this CDR3 ends without the conserved phenylalanine or tryptophan. The rearrangement links TRBV19 to TRBJ2-7, with 7 bases that match TRBD2. V gave up 3 bases and J gave up 4 bases; unmatched junction bases: 3. Germline V gene data show CDR1 as LNHDA and CDR2 as SQIVND (reference sequence). This CDR3 region has 13 residues. CDR3 region: CASSIGGLYEQYY. The CDR3 DNA sequence: TGTGCCAGTAGTATTGGGGGACTATACGAGCAGTACTAC.

This clonotype was seen repeatedly, ten times or more. The genes are TRBV28 and TRBJ1-1; D remains unclear. The CDR3 runs 16 residues. V was pared by 2 bases and J by 4 bases, with 17 bases between. CDR1 and CDR2 (germline): MDHEN, SYDVKM. The CDR3 DNA follows: TGTGCCAGCAGTTTACATCAGATTCGAATGGCCACTGAAGCTTTCTTT. The encoded protein is CASSLHQIRMATEAFF.

This clonotype appeared many times. The chain couples TRBV29-1 to TRBJ2-7; 8 bases line up with TRBD2. The germline CDR1 and CDR2 sequences are SQVTM and ANQGSEA. Trimming removed 4 bases from V and 5 bases from J; junction bases left unmatched: 4. The CDR3 has 12 amino acids. The DNA for the CDR3 is TGCAGCGTTGCAGCGGGAGCTCACGAGCAGTACTTC. Encoded protein: CSVAAGAHEQYF.

In its sample, this clonotype was seen many times. The chain couples TRBV5-1 to TRBJ2-5; TRBD1 aligns across 9 bases. There are 15 residues in the CDR3. The V gene end was trimmed by 3 bases and the J gene end by 5 bases; junction bases not matched to a gene: 8. The V gene's germline CDR1 is SGHRS and CDR2 YFSETQ. Here the CDR3 DNA reads TGCGCCAGCAGCTCAACAGGGGGCGCGGGGGAGACCCAGTACTTC. Its protein is CASSSTGGAGETQYF.